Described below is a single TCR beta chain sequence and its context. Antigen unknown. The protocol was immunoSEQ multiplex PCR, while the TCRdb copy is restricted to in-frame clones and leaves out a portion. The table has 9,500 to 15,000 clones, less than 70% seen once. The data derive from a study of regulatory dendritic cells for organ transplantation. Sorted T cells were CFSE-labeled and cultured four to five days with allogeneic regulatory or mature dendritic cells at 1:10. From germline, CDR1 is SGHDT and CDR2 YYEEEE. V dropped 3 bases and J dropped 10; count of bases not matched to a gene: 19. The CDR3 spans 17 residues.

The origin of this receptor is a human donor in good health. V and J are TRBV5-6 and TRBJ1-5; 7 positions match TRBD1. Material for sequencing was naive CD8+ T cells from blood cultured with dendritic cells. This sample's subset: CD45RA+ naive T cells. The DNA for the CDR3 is TGTGCCAGCAGCTCCTTTGGACAGGAAAAACACACAGACCCCCAGCATTTT. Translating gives CASSSFGQEKHTDPQHF.